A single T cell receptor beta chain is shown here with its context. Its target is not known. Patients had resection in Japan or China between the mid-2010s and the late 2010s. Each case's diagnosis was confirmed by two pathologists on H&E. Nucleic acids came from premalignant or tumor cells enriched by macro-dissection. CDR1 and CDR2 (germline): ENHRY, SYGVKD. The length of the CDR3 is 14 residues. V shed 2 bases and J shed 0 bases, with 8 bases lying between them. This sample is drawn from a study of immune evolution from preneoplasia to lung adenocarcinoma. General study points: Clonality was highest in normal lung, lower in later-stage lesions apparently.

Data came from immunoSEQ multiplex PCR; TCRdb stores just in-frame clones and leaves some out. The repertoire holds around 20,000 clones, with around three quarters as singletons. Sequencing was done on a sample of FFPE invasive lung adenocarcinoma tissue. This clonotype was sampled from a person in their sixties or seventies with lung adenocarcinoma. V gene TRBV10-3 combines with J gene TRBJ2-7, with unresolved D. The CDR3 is CAISERGISYEQYF. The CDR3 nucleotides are TGTGCCATCAGTGAGCGTGGGATCTCCTACGAGCAGTACTTC.